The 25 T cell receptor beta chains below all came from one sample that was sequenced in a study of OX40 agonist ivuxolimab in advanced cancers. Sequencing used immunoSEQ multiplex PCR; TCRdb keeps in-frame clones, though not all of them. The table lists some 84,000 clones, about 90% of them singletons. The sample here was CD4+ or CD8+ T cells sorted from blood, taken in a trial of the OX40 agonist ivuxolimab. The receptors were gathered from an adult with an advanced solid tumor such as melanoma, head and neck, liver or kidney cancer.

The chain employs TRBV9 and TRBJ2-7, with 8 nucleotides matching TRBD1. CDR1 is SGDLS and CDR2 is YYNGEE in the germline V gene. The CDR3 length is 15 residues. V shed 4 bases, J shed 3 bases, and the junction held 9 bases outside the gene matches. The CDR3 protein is CASSISGDRSYEQYF. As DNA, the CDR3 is TGTGCCAGCAGCATATCCGGGGACAGGAGCTACGAGCAGTACTTC.

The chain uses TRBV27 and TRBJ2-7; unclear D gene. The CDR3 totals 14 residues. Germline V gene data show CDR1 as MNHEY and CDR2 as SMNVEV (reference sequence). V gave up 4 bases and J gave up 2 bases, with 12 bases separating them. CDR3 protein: CASSSTRVAYEQYF. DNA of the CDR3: TGTGCCAGCAGTTCCACCCGGGTGGCCTACGAGCAGTACTTC.

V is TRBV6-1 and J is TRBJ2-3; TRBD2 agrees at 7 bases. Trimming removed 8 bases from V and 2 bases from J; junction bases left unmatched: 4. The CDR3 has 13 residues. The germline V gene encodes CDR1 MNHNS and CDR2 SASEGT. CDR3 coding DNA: TGTGCCAGCGGAACTAGCGTCACAGATACGCAGTATTTT. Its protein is CASGTSVTDTQYF.

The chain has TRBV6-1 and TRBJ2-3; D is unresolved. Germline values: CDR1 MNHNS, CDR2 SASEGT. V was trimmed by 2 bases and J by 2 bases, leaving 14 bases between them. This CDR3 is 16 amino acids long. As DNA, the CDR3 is TGTGCCAGCAGTGAAAATCGCGGCTTCTACACAGATACGCAGTATTTT. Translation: CASSENRGFYTDTQYF.

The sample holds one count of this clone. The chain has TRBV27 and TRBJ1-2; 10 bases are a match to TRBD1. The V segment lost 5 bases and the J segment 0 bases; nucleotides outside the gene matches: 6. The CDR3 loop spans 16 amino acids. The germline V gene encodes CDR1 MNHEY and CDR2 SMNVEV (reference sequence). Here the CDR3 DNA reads TGTGCCAGCAGTCCCCTGGACAGGGGGGCTAACTATGGCTACACCTTC. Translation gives CASSPLDRGANYGYTF.

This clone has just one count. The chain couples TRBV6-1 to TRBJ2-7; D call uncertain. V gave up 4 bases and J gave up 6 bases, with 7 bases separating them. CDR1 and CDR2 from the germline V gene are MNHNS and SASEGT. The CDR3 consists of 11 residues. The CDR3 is CASSAPPEQYF. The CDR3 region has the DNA TGTGCCAGCAGTGCCCCCCCCGAGCAGTACTTC.

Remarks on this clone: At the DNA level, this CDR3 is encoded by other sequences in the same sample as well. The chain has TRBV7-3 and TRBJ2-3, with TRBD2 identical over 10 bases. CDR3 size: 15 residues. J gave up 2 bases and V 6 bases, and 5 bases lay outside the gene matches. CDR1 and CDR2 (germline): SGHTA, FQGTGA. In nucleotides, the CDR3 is TGTGCCAGCAGTCTCAGCGGGGGGGCCACAGATACGCAGTATTTT. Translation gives CASSLSGGATDTQYF.

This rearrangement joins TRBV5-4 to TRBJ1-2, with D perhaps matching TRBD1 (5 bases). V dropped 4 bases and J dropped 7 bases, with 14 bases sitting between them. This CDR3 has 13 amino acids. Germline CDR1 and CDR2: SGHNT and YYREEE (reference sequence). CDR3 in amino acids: CASSLFGGSGYTF. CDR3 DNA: TGTGCCAGCAGCCTGTTCGGGGGGTCTGGCTACACCTTC.

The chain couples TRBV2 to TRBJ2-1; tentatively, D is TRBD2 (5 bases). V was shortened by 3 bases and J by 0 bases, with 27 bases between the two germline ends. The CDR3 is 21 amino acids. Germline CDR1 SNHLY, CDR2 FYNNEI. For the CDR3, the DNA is TGTGCCAGCAGTGACCCGAGTGGGGTTGGAGCTGGAGGAAGCTCCTACAATGAGCAGTTCTTC. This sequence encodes CASSDPSGVGAGGSSYNEQFF.

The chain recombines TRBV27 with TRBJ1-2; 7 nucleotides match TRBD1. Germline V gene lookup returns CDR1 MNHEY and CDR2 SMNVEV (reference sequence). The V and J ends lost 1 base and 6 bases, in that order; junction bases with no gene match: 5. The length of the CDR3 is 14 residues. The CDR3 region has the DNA TGTGCCAGCAGTTTATATCAGGGGGGCGATGGCTACACCTTC. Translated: CASSLYQGGDGYTF.

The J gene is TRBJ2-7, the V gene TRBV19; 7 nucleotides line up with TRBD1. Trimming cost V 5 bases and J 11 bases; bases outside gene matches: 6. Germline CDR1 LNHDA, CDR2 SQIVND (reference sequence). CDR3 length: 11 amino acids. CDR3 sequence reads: CASSSGQEKYF. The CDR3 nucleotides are TGTGCCAGTAGTTCCGGACAGGAAAAGTACTTC.

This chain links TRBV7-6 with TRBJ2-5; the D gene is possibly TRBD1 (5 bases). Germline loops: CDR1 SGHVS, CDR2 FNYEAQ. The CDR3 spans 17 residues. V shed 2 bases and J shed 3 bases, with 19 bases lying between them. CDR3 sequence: CASSLKGLGSSEETQYF. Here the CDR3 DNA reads TGTGCCAGCAGCTTAAAGGGGTTAGGGTCGTCGGAAGAGACCCAGTACTTC.

CDR3 sequence (DNA): TGTGCCAGCAGCGAGACTAGCGGGGGAGGGCAGTTCTTC. Protein product: CASSETSGGGQFF. The chain joins TRBV11-2 to TRBJ2-1, with 12 bases lining up with TRBD2. The germline CDR1 and CDR2 sequences are SGHAT and FQNNGV. The CDR3 has 13 residues. The trim removed 5 bases at V and 12 bases at J, leaving 5 bases unmatched.

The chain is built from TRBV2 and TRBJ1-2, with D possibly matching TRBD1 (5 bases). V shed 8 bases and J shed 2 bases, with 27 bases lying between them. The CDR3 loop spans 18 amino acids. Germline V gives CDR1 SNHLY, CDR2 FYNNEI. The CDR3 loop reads CASCEGHTGESANYGYTF. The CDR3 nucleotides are TGTGCCAGCTGCGAGGGTCATACGGGGGAGTCGGCAAACTATGGCTACACCTTC.

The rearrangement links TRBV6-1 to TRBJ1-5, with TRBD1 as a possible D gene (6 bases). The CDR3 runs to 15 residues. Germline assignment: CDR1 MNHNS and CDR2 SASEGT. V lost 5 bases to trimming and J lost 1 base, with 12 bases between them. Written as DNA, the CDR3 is TGTGCCAGCAGTCCCGGGACAAAAAGCAATCAGCCCCAGCATTTT. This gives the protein CASSPGTKSNQPQHF.

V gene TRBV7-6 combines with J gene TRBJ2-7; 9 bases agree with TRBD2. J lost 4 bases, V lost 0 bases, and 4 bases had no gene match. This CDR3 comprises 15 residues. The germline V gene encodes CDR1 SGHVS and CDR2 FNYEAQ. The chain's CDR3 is CASSLAPSGVYEQYF. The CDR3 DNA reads TGTGCCAGCAGCTTAGCACCTAGCGGGGTATACGAGCAGTACTTC.

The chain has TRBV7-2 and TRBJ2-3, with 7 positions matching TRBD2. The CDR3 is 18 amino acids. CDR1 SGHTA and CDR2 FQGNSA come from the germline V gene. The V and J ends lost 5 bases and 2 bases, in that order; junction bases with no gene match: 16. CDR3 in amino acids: CASSQPGWQRDPTDTQYF. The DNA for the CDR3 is TGTGCCAGCAGCCAGCCCGGGTGGCAGCGGGATCCCACAGATACGCAGTATTTT.

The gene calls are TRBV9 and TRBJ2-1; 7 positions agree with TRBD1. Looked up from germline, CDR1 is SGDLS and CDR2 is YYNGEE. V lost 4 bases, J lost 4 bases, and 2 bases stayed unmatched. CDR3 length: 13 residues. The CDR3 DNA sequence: TGTGCCAGCAGCTCGGGACAGTACAATGAGCAGTTCTTC. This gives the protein CASSSGQYNEQFF.

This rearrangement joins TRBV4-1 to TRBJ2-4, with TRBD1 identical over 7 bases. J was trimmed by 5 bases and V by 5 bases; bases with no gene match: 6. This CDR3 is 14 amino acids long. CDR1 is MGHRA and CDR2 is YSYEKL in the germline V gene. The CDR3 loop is CASSFDRAQNIQYF. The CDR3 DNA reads TGCGCCAGCAGCTTCGACAGGGCCCAAAACATTCAGTACTTC.

The CDR3 coding sequence is TGTGCCAGCAGCTTGGCTCTGGACTGGGATGGCTACACCTTC. This codes for CASSLALDWDGYTF. The V and J genes are TRBV5-5 and TRBJ1-2; D is unresolved. The germline V gene has CDR1 SGHKS and CDR2 YYEKEE (reference sequence). The CDR3 consists of 14 residues. V shed 0 bases and J shed 6 bases, with 12 bases lying between them.

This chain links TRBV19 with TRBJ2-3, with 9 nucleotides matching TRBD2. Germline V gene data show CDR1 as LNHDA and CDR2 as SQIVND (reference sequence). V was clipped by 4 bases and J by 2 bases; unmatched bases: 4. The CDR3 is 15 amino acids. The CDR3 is CASSSGGGLTDTQYF. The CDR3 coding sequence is TGTGCCAGTAGTAGCGGGGGGGGACTCACAGATACGCAGTATTTT.

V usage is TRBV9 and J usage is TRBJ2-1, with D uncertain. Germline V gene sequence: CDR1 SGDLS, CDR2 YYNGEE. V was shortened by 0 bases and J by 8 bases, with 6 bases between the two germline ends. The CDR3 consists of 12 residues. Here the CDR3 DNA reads TGTGCCAGCAGCGTAGTACGGGATGAGCAGTTCTTC. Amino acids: CASSVVRDEQFF.

The DNA for the CDR3 is TGTGCCAGCAGCTTGGTCGGGGCAAATGAGCAGTTCTTC. This sequence encodes CASSLVGANEQFF. This sequence joins TRBV5-4 and TRBJ2-1; perhaps D is TRBD1 or TRBD2 (5 bases each). V was trimmed by 0 bases and J by 7 bases, leaving 8 bases between them. Germline CDR1 SGHNT, CDR2 YYREEE (reference sequence). The CDR3 consists of 13 residues.

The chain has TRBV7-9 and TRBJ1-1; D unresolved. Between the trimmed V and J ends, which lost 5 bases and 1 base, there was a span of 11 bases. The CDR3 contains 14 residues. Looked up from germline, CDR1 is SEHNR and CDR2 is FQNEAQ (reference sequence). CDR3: CASSQLDGNTEAFF. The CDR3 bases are TGTGCCAGCAGCCAGCTGGACGGGAACACTGAAGCTTTCTTT. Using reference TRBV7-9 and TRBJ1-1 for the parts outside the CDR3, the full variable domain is DTGVSQNPRHKITKRGQNVTFRCDPISEHNRLYWYRQTLGQGPEFLTYFQNEAQLEKSRLLSDRFSAERPKGSFSTLEIQRTEQGDSAMYLCASSQLDGNTEAFFGQGTRLTVV.

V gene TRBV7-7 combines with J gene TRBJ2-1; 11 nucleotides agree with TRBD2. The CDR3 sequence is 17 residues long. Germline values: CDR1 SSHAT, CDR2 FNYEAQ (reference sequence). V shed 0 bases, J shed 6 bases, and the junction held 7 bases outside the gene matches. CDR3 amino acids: CASSLAIAGGMVNEQFF. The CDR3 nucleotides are TGTGCCAGCAGCTTAGCGATAGCGGGGGGGATGGTCAATGAGCAGTTCTTC.